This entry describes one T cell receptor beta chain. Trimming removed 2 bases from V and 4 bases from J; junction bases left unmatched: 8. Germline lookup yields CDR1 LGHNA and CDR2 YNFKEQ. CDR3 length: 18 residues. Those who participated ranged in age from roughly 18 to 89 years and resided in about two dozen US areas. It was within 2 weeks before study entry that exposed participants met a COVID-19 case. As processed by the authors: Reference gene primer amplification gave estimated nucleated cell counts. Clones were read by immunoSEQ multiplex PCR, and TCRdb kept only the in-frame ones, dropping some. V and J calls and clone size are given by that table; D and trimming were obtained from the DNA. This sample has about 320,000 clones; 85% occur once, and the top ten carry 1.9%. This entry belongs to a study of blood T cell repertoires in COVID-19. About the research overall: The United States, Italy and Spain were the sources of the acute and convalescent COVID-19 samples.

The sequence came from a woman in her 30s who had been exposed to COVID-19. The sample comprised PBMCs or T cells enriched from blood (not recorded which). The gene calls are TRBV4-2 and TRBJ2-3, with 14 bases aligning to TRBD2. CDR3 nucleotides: TGTGCCAGCAGCCAACGCTCCGGGACTAGCGGGGGTTCAGATACGCAGTATTTT. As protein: CASSQRSGTSGGSDTQYF.